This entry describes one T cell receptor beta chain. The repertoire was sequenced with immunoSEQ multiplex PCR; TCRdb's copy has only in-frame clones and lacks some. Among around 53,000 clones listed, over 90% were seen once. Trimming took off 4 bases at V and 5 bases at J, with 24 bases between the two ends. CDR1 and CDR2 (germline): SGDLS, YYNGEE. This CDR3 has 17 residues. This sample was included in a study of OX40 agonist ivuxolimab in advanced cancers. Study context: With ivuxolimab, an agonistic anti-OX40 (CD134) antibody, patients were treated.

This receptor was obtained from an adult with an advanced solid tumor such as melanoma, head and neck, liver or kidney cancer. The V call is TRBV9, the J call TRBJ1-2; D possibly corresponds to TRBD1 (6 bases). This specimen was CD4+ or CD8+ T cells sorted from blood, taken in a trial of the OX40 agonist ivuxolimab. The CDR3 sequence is CASSHSRDMEIGYGYTF. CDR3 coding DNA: TGTGCCAGCAGCCACTCCCGGGACATGGAGATTGGGTATGGCTACACCTTC.